This TCR beta chain was profiled in a study of shared clonotypes between healthy human individuals. Clones were sequenced by immunoSEQ multiplex PCR, and TCRdb holds only the in-frame ones, with some missing. The table records some 1 million clones, around 76% of them present only once. Concerning this clone itself: Other DNA sequences within the sample encode an identical CDR3.

The split of CD4+ cells yielded CD45RA+ naive and CD45RA-negative memory subsets. CDR3 length: 14 amino acids. Germline CDR1 and CDR2: LNHDA and SQIVND (reference sequence). Deletions cut 3 bases from V and 1 base from J, with 9 bases between. The receptor comes from a man aged 18 to 29 in good health. The sample was memory CD4+ T cells sorted from blood. As to subset: CD45RA-negative fraction. The rearrangement uses TRBV19 and TRBJ1-1, with D unresolved. The CDR3 bases are TGTGCCAGTAGTATCGGCACGGCGAACACTGAAGCTTTCTTT. It is translated as CASSIGTANTEAFF.